Sequencing of this TCR beta chain was carried out in a study of T-cell memory formation after mild COVID-19. TCR alpha and TCR beta cDNA libraries carrying sample barcodes and UMIs were produced by 5'RACE using constant-segment primers. TCRdb independently ran MiXCR on the 5' RACE reads; one entry per CDR3 protein. The sample includes approximately 560,000 distinct CDR3 sequences, 17% of them seen just once. The study, taken as a whole, reports: Clones that contracted from day 15 to 85 were balanced CD4/CD8, while later expanders leaned CD4+. Second-wave clones with a day 37 peak had unconfirmed SARS-CoV-2 specificity.

With regard to this clonotype: What it recognizes is unknown.

The specimen sequenced was PBMCs or a T cell subset sorted from them (not recorded which). This TCR came from an adult woman who had mild COVID-19 (a few samples of this study predate the infection). Cell type and time point are not known.

The CDR3 region is CASSFNNSETVIKTQYF. The CDR3 bases are TGTGCCAGCAGCTTTAATAATTCGGAGACAGTTATCAAGACCCAGTACTTC. The rearrangement joins TRBV7-3 to TRBJ2-5, with a weak D call TRBD1 (5 bases). Germline CDR1 reads SGHTA; CDR2 reads FQGTGA. This CDR3 is 17 amino acids long. V was shortened by 3 bases and J by 6 bases, with 23 bases between the two germline ends.